The 5 T cell receptor beta chains below all came from one sample that was sequenced in a study of cytotoxic CD8 clonotypes in ibrutinib-treated CLL (dated by TCRdb to the early 2020s). The library was made by the immunoSEQ multiplex PCR assay. In TCRdb, the immuneACCESS table is reduced to in-frame sequences with V and J assigned. These tables do not hold every clone; where another copy was compared, an unresolved V gene accounts for under half, and the others remain unexplained. Across this sample there are approximately 320,000 clones, with over 55% seen only once. The ten biggest clones cover roughly 6.3% of the sample. The source material was PBMCs, sampled after 36 months of ibrutinib treatment. All receptors derive from a human donor with chronic lymphocytic leukemia.

This chain connects TRBV6-5 to TRBJ2-1, with D hard to call. V was clipped by 6 bases and J by 0 bases, with 9 bases between them. Germline V gives CDR1 MNHEY, CDR2 SVGAGI. This CDR3 region has 14 residues. CDR3 sequence: CASSRDVSYNEQFF. CDR3 sequence (DNA): TGTGCCAGCAGCCGCGACGTCTCCTACAATGAGCAGTTCTTC.

This chain uses TRBV7-3 with TRBJ2-2; D is undetermined. The CDR3 is 12 residues long. The germline CDR1 and CDR2 sequences are SGHTA and FQGTGA. The germline V and J ends were trimmed by 3 bases and 6 bases, with 5 bases remaining between them. The CDR3 loop is CASSFPPGELFF. The CDR3 DNA follows: TGTGCCAGCAGCTTCCCCCCCGGGGAGCTGTTTTTT.

This chain joins TRBV5-1 and TRBJ1-2; D unresolved. Germline V CDR1 and CDR2: SGHRS, YFSETQ. The CDR3 covers 15 residues. V lost 5 bases and J 3 bases, leaving 17 bases between the germline ends. CDR3 protein: CASSPDGNDYYGYTF. CDR3 in DNA: TGCGCCAGCAGTCCCGACGGGAATGACTACTATGGCTACACCTTC. The whole variable domain, filled in from reference TRBV5-1 and TRBJ1-2, reads KAGVTQTPRYLIKTRGQQVTLSCSPISGHRSVSWYQQTPGQGLQFLFEYFSETQRNKGNFPGRFSGRQFSNSRSEMNVSTLELGDSALYLCASSPDGNDYYGYTFGSGTRLTVV.

J is TRBJ1-1 and V is TRBV6-5; 9 nucleotides line up with TRBD1. The CDR3 is 13 amino acids. Germline CDR1 is MNHEY and CDR2 is SVGAGI. Trimming took 4 bases from V and 12 from J; bases not matched to a gene: 9. The CDR3 sequence: CASSLGQGEAPFF. DNA of the CDR3: TGTGCCAGCAGTTTGGGACAGGGAGAGGCACCTTTCTTT.

The chain carries TRBV4-3 and TRBJ2-5; D gene uncertain. From germline, CDR1 is LGHNA and CDR2 YSLEER. The CDR3 totals 13 residues. V was pared by 4 bases and J by 4 bases, with 10 bases between. The CDR3 sequence is CASSLTPLETQYF. The CDR3 DNA reads as TGCGCCAGCAGCCTGACCCCTTTAGAGACCCAGTACTTC.